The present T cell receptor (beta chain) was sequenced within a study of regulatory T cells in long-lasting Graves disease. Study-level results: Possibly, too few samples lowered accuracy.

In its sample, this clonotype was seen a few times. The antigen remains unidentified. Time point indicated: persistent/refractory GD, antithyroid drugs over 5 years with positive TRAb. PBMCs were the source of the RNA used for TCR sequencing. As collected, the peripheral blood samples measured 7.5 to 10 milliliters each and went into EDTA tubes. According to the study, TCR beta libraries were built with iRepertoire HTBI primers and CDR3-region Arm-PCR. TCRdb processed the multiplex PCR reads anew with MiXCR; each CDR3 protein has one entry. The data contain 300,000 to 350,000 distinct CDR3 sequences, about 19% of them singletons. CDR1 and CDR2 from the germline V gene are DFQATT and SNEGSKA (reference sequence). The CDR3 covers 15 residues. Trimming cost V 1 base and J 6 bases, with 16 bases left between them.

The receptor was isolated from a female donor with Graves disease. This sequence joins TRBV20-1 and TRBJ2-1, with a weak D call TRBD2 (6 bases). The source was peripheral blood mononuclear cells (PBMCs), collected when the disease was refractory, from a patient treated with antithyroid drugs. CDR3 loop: CSARGLAFWVNEQFF. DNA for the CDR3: TGCAGTGCTAGAGGGCTAGCGTTTTGGGTCAATGAGCAGTTCTTC.